What follows are 9 T cell receptor beta chains derived from one specimen sequenced in a study of T cell responses to AZD1222 COVID-19 vaccine. TCRdb keeps only in-frame clones here, not all; method: immunoSEQ multiplex PCR. The sample includes some 140,000 clones, around nine tenths of them seen just once. The sequencing used peripheral blood, collected on day 0 of AZD1222 vaccination. These receptors were obtained from an adult in good health.

The chain uses TRBV28 and TRBJ2-2; maybe TRBD1 (5 bases). This CDR3 has 13 residues. V was trimmed by 7 bases and J by 1 base, leaving 7 bases between them. Germline V CDR1 and CDR2: MDHEN, SYDVKM. The CDR3 spells CASKRGNTGELFF. In DNA, the CDR3 is TGTGCCAGCAAAAGGGGGAACACCGGGGAGCTGTTTTTT.

The chain employs TRBV5-1 and TRBJ2-1, with D perhaps TRBD1 (5 bases). V shed 0 bases and J shed 3 bases, with 7 bases lying between them. This CDR3 region has 14 residues. Germline CDR1 is SGHRS and CDR2 is YFSETQ. CDR3 sequence (DNA): TGCGCCAGCAGCTTGGACAGGCTCTACAATGAGCAGTTCTTC. Amino acid sequence: CASSLDRLYNEQFF.

The chain links TRBV7-3 to TRBJ2-6; 9 nucleotides align to TRBD1. The CDR3 loop spans 19 amino acids. The ends lost 5 bases at V and 0 bases at J; junction bases unmatched: 11. The germline CDR1 and CDR2 sequences are SGHTA and FQGTGA. DNA of the CDR3: TGTGCCAGCAGCCTCTATGGGACAGGGCTTCGCTCTGGGGCCAACGTCCTGACTTTC. Translated, it gives CASSLYGTGLRSGANVLTF.

The gene calls are TRBV12-3 or TRBV12-4 and TRBJ1-2; D is ambiguous. Trimming took 3 bases from V and 7 from J, leaving 9 bases between them. The CDR3 is 12 amino acids. In DNA, the CDR3 is TGTGCCAGCAGTTTTGGGGATTCTGGCTACACCTTC. Translating it yields CASSFGDSGYTF.

The genes are TRBV11-3 and TRBJ2-3; 7 bases agree with TRBD2. Germline V gene sequence: CDR1 SGHNT, CDR2 YENEEA. V shed 3 bases and J 1 base; nucleotides not matched to a gene: 4. The CDR3 spans 15 residues. The DNA of the CDR3 is TGTGCCAGCAGCTTGGGCGGGAGAGGCACAGATACGCAGTATTTT. This translates into CASSLGGRGTDTQYF.

The V gene is TRBV2, the J gene TRBJ2-2; tentative D call: TRBD2 (5 bases). V was cut by 6 bases and J by 4 bases, with 15 bases left in between. Germline values: CDR1 SNHLY, CDR2 FYNNEI. CDR3 length equals 15 residues. As DNA, the CDR3 is TGTGCCAGCAGGCCAGCGGCGGCGAGCACCGGGGAGCTGTTTTTT. Protein product: CASRPAAASTGELFF.

This clone was detected a few times. The CDR3 coding sequence is TGTGCCAGTAGTACCCTTAACTATGGCTACACCTTC. It encodes CASSTLNYGYTF. This rearrangement joins TRBV19 to TRBJ1-2; D unclear. V was clipped by 4 bases and J by 1 base, with 4 bases between them. Germline V gives CDR1 LNHDA, CDR2 SQIVND (reference sequence). The CDR3 is 12 residues long.

The genes are TRBV7-3 and TRBJ1-2; no reliable D call. This CDR3 is 15 amino acids long. Trimming removed 5 bases at V and 3 bases at J, with 16 bases between. Germline V lookup: CDR1 SGHTA, CDR2 FQGTGA. DNA of the CDR3: TGTGCCAGCAGCCCTTTTGTGGGCAGTGACTATGGCTACACCTTC. Translation gives CASSPFVGSDYGYTF.

V gene TRBV6-1 combines with J gene TRBJ2-7; D is unclear. This CDR3 is built from 15 residues. CDR1 MNHNS and CDR2 SASEGT come from the germline V gene. Trimming took off 6 bases at V and 0 bases at J, with 15 bases between the two ends. The chain's CDR3 is CASSRQVGSSYEQYF. In DNA form, the CDR3 reads TGTGCCAGCAGCCGTCAAGTAGGAAGCTCCTACGAGCAGTACTTC.